This paragraph covers one TCR beta chain sequence. Its cognate antigen is unknown. Stable hyperthyroid donors showed no ophthalmopathy during 18 months follow-up. Approximately 10 ml of fresh blood yielded the PBMCs by density gradient. CDR3 length: 14 amino acids. V was clipped by 7 bases and J by 4 bases, with 16 bases between them. Germline V lookup: CDR1 LNHDA, CDR2 SQIVND (reference sequence). This specimen belongs to a study of Graves' ophthalmopathy and Graves' hyperthyroidism. Study-level points and caveats: Forecasting of ophthalmopathy progression by the model achieved less than 71% sensitivity and roughly 72% specificity. With approximately 88% sensitivity and 81.08% specificity, a 13-signature model separated ophthalmopathy from stable hyperthyroidism.

Amplified TCR beta CDR3 regions were obtained using RNA transcripts as template. HTBI primers were used in a first-round RT-PCR, which preceded a second-round multiplex PCR. TCRdb analysed the multiplex PCR reads with MiXCR anew, one entry per CDR3 protein. The data contain hundreds of thousands of distinct CDR3 sequences, under 25% of them singletons. The chain employs TRBV19 and TRBJ1-2; the D gene is possibly TRBD1 (6 bases). What was sequenced was peripheral blood. This receptor was obtained from a woman between 18 and 30 years old with stable Graves' hyperthyroidism. The CDR3 sequence is CASIRAGESYGYTF. In nucleotides, the CDR3 is TGTGCCAGTATTCGGGCAGGGGAGAGCTATGGCTACACCTTC.